These 9 T cell receptor beta chains were sequenced from one sample in a study of STAT3 mutations in large granular lymphocyte leukemia. Study-level points and caveats: In T-cell large granular lymphocyte leukemia, about half of patients showed multiple immunodominant subclonotypes.

Here immunoSEQ multiplex PCR was the method, and the copy in TCRdb shows in-frame clones only, minus some. The sample yields some 5,700 clones, roughly 86% seen once. No antigen is known for these receptors. What was sequenced was PBMCs. The receptors originated from a human donor with T large granular lymphocyte leukemia. Some clones in this sample may be carry-over from other donors' samples.

The J gene is TRBJ1-2, the V gene TRBV29-1, with D unclear. The germline CDR1 and CDR2 sequences are SQVTM and ANQGSEA. There are 10 residues in the CDR3. V was trimmed by 4 bases and J by 6 bases, leaving 6 bases between them. Here the CDR3 reads CSVGGNGYTF. CDR3 DNA sequence: TGCAGCGTTGGGGGTAATGGCTACACCTTC.

The table lists this clone with a few counts. J is TRBJ1-1 and V is TRBV19, with 7 bases that match TRBD1. CDR3 length: 14 amino acids. The V gene end was trimmed by 3 bases and the J gene end by 3 bases; junction bases not matched to a gene: 4. The germline gives CDR1 LNHDA, CDR2 SQIVND (reference sequence). The chain's CDR3 is CASSISGGYTEAFF. As DNA, the CDR3 is TGTGCCAGTAGTATCTCAGGGGGATACACTGAAGCTTTCTTT.

This chain uses TRBV18 with TRBJ1-2, with a weak D call TRBD1 (5 bases). CDR3 length: 13 amino acids. V lost 6 bases and J 9 bases, leaving 17 bases between the germline ends. Germline assignment: CDR1 KGHSH and CDR2 LQKENI. The CDR3 region is CASSPSGGYSYTF. The CDR3 bases are TGTGCCAGCTCCCCGTCCGGGGGTTACAGCTACACCTTC.

This chain joins TRBV28 and TRBJ1-5; 10 bases agree with TRBD1. CDR1 is MDHEN, CDR2 SYDVKM, per germline. CDR3 length: 18 amino acids. V was clipped by 8 bases and J by 2 bases; unmatched bases: 15. CDR3 DNA sequence: TGTGCCAGCGCCCGAGGGTCCGGGACAGGGGTAGGCAATCAGCCCCAGCATTTT. It codes for CASARGSGTGVGNQPQHF.

The rearrangement links TRBV11-3 to TRBJ2-5; D assignment may be TRBD1 or TRBD2 (6 bases each). The V gene's germline CDR1 is SGHNT and CDR2 YENEEA. Trimming removed 5 bases from V and 7 bases from J, with 11 bases in between. The CDR3 consists of 12 residues. This CDR3 is CASSREGGTQYF. DNA of the CDR3: TGTGCCAGCAGCCGCGAGGGGGGGACCCAGTACTTC.

The genes are TRBV30 and TRBJ2-5; TRBD1 matches at 7 bases. The CDR3 is made up of 14 amino acids. Germline V gene lookup returns CDR1 GTSNPN and CDR2 SVGIG (reference sequence). The trim removed 4 bases at V and 2 bases at J, leaving 7 bases unmatched. The CDR3 loop reads CAWTLRTGQETQYF. CDR3 DNA sequence: TGTGCCTGGACCCTACGGACAGGACAAGAGACCCAGTACTTC.

CDR3 loop: CASSDQGRNTNEKLFF. CDR3 sequence (DNA): TGTGCCAGTAGTGACCAGGGGCGGAATACTAATGAAAAACTGTTTTTT. The V call is TRBV19, the J call TRBJ1-4; D is perhaps TRBD1 (6 bases). The V gene lost 5 bases and the J gene lost 2 bases, with 15 bases spanning the gap. Germline V gene data show CDR1 as LNHDA and CDR2 as SQIVND (reference sequence). The CDR3 is 16 amino acids.

The rearrangement joins TRBV7-9 to TRBJ2-7; D remains ambiguous. Germline CDR1 SEHNR, CDR2 FQNEAQ (reference sequence). V was cut by 5 bases and J by 7 bases, with 15 bases left in between. This CDR3 is 13 amino acids long. This CDR3 is CASSPDGEWEQYF. The CDR3 DNA sequence: TGTGCCAGCAGCCCTGACGGCGAGTGGGAGCAGTACTTC. The full variable domain, with the rest looked up from reference TRBV7-9 and TRBJ2-7, is DTGVSQNPRHKITKRGQNVTFRCDPISEHNRLYWYRQTLGQGPEFLTYFQNEAQLEKSRLLSDRFSAERPKGSFSTLEIQRTEQGDSAMYLCASSPDGEWEQYFGPGTRLTVT.

The V call is TRBV5-6, the J call TRBJ1-4; D gene uncertain. The CDR3 spans 14 residues. V was shortened by 0 bases and J by 8 bases, with 11 bases between the two germline ends. Germline lookup yields CDR1 SGHDT and CDR2 YYEEEE. DNA for the CDR3: TGTGCCAGCAGCTTGGCCCCGGTTTGGGAAAAACTGTTTTTT. It codes for CASSLAPVWEKLFF.